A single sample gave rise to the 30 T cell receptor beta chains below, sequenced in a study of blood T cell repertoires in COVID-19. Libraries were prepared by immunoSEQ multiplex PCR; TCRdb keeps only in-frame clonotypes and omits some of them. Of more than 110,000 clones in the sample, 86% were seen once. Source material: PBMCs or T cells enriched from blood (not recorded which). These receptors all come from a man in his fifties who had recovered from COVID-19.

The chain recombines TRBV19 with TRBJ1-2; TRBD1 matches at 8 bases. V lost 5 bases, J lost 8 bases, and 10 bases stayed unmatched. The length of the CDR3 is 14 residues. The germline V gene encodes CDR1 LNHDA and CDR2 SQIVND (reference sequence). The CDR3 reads CASSGDRSGWGYTF. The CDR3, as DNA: TGTGCCAGTAGTGGGGACAGGTCTGGATGGGGCTACACCTTC.

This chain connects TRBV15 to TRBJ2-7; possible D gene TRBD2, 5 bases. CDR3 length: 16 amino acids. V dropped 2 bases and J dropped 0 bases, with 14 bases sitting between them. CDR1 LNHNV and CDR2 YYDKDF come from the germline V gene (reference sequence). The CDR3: CATSRSLGADSYEQYF. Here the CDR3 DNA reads TGTGCCACCAGCAGATCCCTTGGAGCGGACTCCTACGAGCAGTACTTC.

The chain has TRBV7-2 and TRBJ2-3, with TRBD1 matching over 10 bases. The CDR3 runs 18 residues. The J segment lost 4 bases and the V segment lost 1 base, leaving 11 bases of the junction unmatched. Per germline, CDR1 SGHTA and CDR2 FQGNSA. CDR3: CASSLGMGTGDFADTQYF. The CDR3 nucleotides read TGTGCCAGCAGCTTAGGGATGGGGACAGGGGATTTCGCAGATACGCAGTATTTT. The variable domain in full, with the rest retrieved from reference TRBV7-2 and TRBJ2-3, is GAGVSQSPSNKVTEKGKDVELRCDPISGHTALYWYRQSLGQGLEFLIYFQGNSAPDKSGLPSDRFSAERTGGSVSTLTIQRTQQEDSAVYLCASSLGMGTGDFADTQYFGPGTRLTVL.

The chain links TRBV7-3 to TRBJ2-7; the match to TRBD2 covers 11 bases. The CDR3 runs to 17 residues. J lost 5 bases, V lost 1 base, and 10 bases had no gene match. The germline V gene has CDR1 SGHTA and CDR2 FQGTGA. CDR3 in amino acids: CASSLIVSSGRSHEQYF. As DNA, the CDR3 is TGTGCCAGCAGCTTAATAGTGTCTAGCGGGAGGTCCCACGAGCAGTACTTC.

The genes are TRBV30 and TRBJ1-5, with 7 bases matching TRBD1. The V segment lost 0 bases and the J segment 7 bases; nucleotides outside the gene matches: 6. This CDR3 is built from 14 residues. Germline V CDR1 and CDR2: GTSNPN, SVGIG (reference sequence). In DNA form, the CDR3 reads TGTGCCTGGAGTGTACAACAGGGGAGGCAGCCCCAGCATTTT. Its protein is CAWSVQQGRQPQHF.

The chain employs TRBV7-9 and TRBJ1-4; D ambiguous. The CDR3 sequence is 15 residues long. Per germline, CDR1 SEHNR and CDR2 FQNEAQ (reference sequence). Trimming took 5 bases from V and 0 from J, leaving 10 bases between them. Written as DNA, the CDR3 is TGTGCCAGCAGCCGGGATCTTTCAACTAATGAAAAACTGTTTTTT. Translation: CASSRDLSTNEKLFF.

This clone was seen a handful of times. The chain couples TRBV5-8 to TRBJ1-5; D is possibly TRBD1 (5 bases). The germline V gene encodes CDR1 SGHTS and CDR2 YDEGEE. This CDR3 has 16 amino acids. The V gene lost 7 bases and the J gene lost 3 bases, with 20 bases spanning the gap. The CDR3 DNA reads TGTGCCAGCCCCCTGGAGGGGCTGGGGAACAATCAGCCCCAGCATTTT. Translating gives CASPLEGLGNNQPQHF.

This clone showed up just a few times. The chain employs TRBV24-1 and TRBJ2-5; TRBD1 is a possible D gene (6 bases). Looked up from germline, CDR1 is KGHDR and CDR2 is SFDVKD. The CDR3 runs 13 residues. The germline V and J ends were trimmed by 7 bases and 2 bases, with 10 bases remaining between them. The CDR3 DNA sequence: TGTGCCACCAGGGACAGTAGACAAGAGACCCAGTACTTC. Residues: CATRDSRQETQYF.

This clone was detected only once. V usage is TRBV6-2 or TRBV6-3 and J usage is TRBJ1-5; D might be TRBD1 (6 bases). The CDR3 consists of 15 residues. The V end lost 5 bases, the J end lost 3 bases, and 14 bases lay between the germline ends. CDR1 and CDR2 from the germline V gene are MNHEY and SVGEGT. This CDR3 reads CASSAGGQLNQPQHF. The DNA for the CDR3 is TGTGCCAGCAGTGCGGGGGGGCAACTCAATCAGCCCCAGCATTTT.

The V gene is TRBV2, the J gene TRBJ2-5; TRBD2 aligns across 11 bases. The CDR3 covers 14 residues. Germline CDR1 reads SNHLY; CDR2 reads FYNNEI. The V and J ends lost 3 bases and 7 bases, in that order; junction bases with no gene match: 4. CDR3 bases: TGTGCCAGCAGTGACCTAGCGGGGGGTGGGACCCAGTACTTC. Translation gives CASSDLAGGGTQYF.

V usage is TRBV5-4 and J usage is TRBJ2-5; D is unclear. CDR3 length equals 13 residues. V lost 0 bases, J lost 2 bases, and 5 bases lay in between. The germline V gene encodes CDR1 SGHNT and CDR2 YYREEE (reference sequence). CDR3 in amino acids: CASSLALQETQYF. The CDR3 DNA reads TGTGCCAGCAGCTTGGCCCTTCAAGAGACCCAGTACTTC.

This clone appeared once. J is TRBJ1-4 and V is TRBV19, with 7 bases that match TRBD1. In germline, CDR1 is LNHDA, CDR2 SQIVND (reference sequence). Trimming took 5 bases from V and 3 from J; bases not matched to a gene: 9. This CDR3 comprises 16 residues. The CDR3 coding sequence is TGTGCCAGTAGTCCCCGGACAGGAAGCCCTAATGAAAAACTGTTTTTT. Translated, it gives CASSPRTGSPNEKLFF.

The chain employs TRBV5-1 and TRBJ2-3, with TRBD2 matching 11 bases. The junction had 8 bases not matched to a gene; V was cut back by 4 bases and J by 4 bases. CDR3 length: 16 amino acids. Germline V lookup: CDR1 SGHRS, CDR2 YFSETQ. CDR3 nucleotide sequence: TGCGCCAGCAGCCCGGGAGGTAGCGGGAGGGCAGATACGCAGTATTTT. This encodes CASSPGGSGRADTQYF. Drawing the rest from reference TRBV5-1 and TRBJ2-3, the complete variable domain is KAGVTQTPRYLIKTRGQQVTLSCSPISGHRSVSWYQQTPGQGLQFLFEYFSETQRNKGNFPGRFSGRQFSNSRSEMNVSTLELGDSALYLCASSPGGSGRADTQYFGPGTRLTVL.

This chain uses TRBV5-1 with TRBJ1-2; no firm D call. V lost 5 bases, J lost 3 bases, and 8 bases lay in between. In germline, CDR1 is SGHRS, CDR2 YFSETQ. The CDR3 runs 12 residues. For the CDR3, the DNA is TGCGCCAGCAGGGAGAGAGACTATGGCTACACCTTC. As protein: CASRERDYGYTF.

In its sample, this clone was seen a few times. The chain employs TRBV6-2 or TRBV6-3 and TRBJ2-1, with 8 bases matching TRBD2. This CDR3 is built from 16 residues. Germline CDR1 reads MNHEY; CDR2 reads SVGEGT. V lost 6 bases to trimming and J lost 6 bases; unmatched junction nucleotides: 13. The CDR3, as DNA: TGTGCCAGCAGCGGTACCGGGACTAGATGGGCCAATGAGCAGTTCTTC. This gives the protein CASSGTGTRWANEQFF.

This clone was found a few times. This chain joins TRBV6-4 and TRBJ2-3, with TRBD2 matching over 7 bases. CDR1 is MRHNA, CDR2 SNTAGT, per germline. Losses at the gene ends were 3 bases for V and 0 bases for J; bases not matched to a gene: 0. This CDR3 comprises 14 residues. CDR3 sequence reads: CASSERGSTDTQYF. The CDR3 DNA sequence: TGTGCCAGCAGTGAGCGGGGGAGCACAGATACGCAGTATTTT.

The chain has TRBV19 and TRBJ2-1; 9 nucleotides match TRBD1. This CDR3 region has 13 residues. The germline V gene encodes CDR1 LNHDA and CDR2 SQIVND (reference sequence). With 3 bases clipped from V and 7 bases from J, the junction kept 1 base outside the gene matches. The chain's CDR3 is CASSIGTGNEQFF. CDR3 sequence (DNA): TGTGCCAGTAGTATCGGGACAGGGAATGAGCAGTTCTTC.

DNA for the CDR3: TGTGCCTGGAGGGGGACTAGTGTAAAGACCCAGTACTTC. This sequence encodes CAWRGTSVKTQYF. This chain links TRBV30 with TRBJ2-5, with 8 bases that match TRBD2. Germline V gene lookup returns CDR1 GTSNPN and CDR2 SVGIG (reference sequence). The CDR3 covers 13 residues. J gave up 6 bases and V 3 bases, and 6 bases lay outside the gene matches.

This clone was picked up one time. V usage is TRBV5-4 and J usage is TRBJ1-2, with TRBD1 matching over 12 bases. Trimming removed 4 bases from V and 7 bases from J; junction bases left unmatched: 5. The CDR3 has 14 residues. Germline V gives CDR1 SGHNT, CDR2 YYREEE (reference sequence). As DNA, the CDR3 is TGTGCCAGCAGCCCGGGACAGGGGGCGCCTGGCTACACCTTC. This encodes CASSPGQGAPGYTF.

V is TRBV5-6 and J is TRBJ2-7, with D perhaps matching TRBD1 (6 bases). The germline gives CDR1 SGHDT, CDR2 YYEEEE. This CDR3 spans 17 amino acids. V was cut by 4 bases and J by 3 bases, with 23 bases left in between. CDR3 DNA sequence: TGTGCCAGCAGCAATACGAACTCAGACAGGTTGAACTACGAGCAGTACTTC. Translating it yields CASSNTNSDRLNYEQYF.

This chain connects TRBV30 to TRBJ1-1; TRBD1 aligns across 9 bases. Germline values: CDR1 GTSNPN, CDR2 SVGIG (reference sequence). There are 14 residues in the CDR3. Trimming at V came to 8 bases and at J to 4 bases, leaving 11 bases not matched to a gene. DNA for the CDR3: TGTGCCCTGCAACCGGGACAGGGAACCACTGAAGCTTTCTTT. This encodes CALQPGQGTTEAFF.

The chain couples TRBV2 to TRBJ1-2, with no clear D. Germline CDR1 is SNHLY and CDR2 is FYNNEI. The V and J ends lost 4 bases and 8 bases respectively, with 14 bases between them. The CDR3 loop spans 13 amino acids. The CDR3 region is CASSGVYRGGYTF. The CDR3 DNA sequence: TGTGCCAGCAGTGGAGTTTATCGAGGGGGCTACACCTTC.

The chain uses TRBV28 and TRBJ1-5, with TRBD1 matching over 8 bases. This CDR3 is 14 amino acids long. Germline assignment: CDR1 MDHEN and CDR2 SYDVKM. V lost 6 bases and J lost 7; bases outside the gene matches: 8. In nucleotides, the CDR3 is TGTGCCAGCAGGAATGGACAGGGCGGGCAGCCCCAGCATTTT. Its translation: CASRNGQGGQPQHF.

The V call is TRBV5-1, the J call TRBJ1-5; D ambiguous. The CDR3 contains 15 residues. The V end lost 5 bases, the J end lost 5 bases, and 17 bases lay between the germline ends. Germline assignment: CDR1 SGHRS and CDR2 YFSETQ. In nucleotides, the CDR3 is TGCGCCAGCAGTCCTGGGCCCCTTATGGATCAGCCCCAGCATTTT. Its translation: CASSPGPLMDQPQHF.

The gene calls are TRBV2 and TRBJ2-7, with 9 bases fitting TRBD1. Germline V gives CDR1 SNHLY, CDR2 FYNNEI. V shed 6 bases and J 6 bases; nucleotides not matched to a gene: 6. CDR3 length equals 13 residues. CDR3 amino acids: CASRDRGVGEQYF. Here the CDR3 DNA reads TGTGCCAGCAGGGACAGGGGAGTTGGCGAGCAGTACTTC.

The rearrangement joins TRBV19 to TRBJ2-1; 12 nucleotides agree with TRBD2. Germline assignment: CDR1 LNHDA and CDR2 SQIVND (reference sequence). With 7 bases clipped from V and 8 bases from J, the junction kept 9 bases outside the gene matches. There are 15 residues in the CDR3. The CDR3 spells CASTYTSGGWYEQFF. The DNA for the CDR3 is TGTGCCAGTACCTACACTAGCGGGGGGTGGTATGAGCAGTTCTTC. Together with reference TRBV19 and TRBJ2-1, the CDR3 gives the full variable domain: DGGITQSPKYLFRKEGQNVTLSCEQNLNHDAMYWYRQDPGQGLRLIYYSQIVNDFQKGDIAEGYSVSREKKESFPLTVTSAQKNPTAFYLCASTYTSGGWYEQFFGPGTRLTVL.

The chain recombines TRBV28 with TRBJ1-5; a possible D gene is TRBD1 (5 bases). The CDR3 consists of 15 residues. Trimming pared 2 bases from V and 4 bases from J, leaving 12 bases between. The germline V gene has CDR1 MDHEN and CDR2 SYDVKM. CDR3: CASSLRVGVNQPQHF. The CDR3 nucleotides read TGTGCCAGCAGTTTACGGGTAGGGGTGAATCAGCCCCAGCATTTT.

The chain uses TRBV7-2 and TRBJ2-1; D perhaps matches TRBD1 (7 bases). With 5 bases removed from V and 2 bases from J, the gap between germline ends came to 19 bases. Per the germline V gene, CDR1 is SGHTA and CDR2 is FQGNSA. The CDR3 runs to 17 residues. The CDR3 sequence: CASSPQGGGTAYNEQFF. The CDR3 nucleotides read TGTGCCAGCAGCCCGCAAGGTGGGGGGACAGCCTACAATGAGCAGTTCTTC.

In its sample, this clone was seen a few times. Here the CDR3 DNA reads TGTGCCAGCAGTTACTCCCCTCGAGGTACGCAGTATTTT. Translating gives CASSYSPRGTQYF. The chain joins TRBV6-5 to TRBJ2-3; D not resolved. Germline CDR1 and CDR2: MNHEY and SVGAGI. The CDR3 has 13 amino acids. V was trimmed by 0 bases and J by 8 bases, leaving 9 bases between them.

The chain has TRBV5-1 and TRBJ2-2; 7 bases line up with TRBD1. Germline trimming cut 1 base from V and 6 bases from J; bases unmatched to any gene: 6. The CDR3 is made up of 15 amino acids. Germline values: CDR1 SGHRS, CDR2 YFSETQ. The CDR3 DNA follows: TGCGCCAGCAGCTTGAAAGGGGGCGGGTCCGGGGAGCTGTTTTTT. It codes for CASSLKGGGSGELFF. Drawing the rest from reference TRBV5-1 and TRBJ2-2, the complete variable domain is KAGVTQTPRYLIKTRGQQVTLSCSPISGHRSVSWYQQTPGQGLQFLFEYFSETQRNKGNFPGRFSGRQFSNSRSEMNVSTLELGDSALYLCASSLKGGGSGELFFGEGSRLTVL.